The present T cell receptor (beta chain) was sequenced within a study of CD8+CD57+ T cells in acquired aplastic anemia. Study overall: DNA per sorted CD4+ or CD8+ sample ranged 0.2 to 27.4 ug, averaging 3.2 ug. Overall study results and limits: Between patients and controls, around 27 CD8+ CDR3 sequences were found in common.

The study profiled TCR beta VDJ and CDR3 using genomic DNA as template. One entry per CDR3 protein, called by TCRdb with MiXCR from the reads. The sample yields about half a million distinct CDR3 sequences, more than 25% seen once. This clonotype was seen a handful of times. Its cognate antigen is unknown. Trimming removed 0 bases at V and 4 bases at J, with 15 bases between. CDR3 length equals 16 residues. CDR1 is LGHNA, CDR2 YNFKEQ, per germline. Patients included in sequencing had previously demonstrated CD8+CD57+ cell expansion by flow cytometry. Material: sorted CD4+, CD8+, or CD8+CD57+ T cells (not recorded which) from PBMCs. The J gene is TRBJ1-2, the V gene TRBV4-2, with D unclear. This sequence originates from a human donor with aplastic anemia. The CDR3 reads CASSQDVSRTAYGYTF. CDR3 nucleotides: TGTGCCAGCAGCCAAGATGTGTCACGGACGGCCTATGGCTACACCTTC.